Below are 20 T cell receptor beta chains sequenced from a single sample in a study of shared clonotypes between healthy human individuals. Sequencing used immunoSEQ multiplex PCR; TCRdb keeps in-frame clones, though not all of them. The sample lists roughly 1.5 million clones, 98% seen once, with roughly 0.45% in the top ten. The specimen sequenced was naive CD4+ T cells sorted from blood. Stated subset: CD45RA+ positively selected. These receptors all come from a man aged 30 to 39 in good health.

J is TRBJ1-2 and V is TRBV19; maybe TRBD1 (6 bases). Trimming pared 5 bases from V and 5 bases from J, leaving 12 bases between. Looked up from germline, CDR1 is LNHDA and CDR2 is SQIVND (reference sequence). The CDR3 is 13 residues long. The CDR3 DNA sequence: TGTGCCAGTAGTGTGACAGGCCAGTATGGCTACACCTTC. Translation: CASSVTGQYGYTF.

This CDR3 reads CASSPTRAAGHYNEQFF. CDR3 nucleotides: TGTGCCAGCTCCCCCACGAGGGCAGCGGGACATTACAATGAGCAGTTCTTC. V is TRBV18 and J is TRBJ2-1; a weak D match, TRBD2 (7 bases). The V gene lost 6 bases and the J gene lost 4 bases, with 22 bases spanning the gap. The CDR3 length is 17 residues. The V gene's germline CDR1 is KGHSH and CDR2 LQKENI.

The rearrangement uses TRBV30 and TRBJ2-7, with D possibly being TRBD2 (6 bases). This CDR3 comprises 14 residues. CDR1 is GTSNPN, CDR2 SVGIG, per germline (reference sequence). V was pared by 3 bases and J by 3 bases, with 15 bases between. This CDR3 reads CAWSGSPTGYEQYF. The CDR3 region has the DNA TGTGCCTGGAGCGGGAGCCCTACCGGCTACGAGCAGTACTTC.

This clone was seen a single time. This sequence joins TRBV10-3 and TRBJ1-5; D is ambiguous. V was pared by 0 bases and J by 6 bases, with 6 bases between. Per the germline V gene, CDR1 is ENHRY and CDR2 is SYGVKD. This CDR3 contains 13 residues. The DNA for the CDR3 is TGTGCCATCAGTGAGTCTTACCCTCAGCCCCAGCATTTT. Its translation is CAISESYPQPQHF.

A remark on this clone: It is unclear where the CDR3 begins or ends on the DNA, so no DNA is shown, and the CDR3 is as TCRdb lists it. The chain recombines TRBV7-6 with TRBJ1-1. Looked up from germline, CDR1 is SGHVS and CDR2 is FNYEAQ. The CDR3 extends over 18 residues, inclusive of both ends. CDR3 loop: CASGPVLRAPKLGTEAFF.

V is TRBV11-2 and J is TRBJ1-1; D is ambiguous. Trimming removed 0 bases at V and 0 bases at J, with 5 bases between. This CDR3 region has 14 residues. Germline V gene lookup returns CDR1 SGHAT and CDR2 FQNNGV. The CDR3 nucleotides read TGTGCCAGCAGCTTAGAAAGGCTGAACACTGAAGCTTTCTTT. The encoded protein is CASSLERLNTEAFF.

V and J are TRBV27 and TRBJ2-5; 7 bases fit TRBD2. This CDR3 has 15 amino acids. Unmatched junction bases numbered 8, after V lost 5 bases and J lost 2 bases. In germline, CDR1 is MNHEY, CDR2 SMNVEV (reference sequence). The CDR3 region has the DNA TGTGCCAGCAGTGGGGCGGGAGCGGGGCAAGAGACCCAGTACTTC. Its translation: CASSGAGAGQETQYF.

The J gene is TRBJ2-2, the V gene TRBV10-1; D is undetermined. Germline V gives CDR1 WNHNN, CDR2 SYGVQD (reference sequence). The length of the CDR3 is 15 residues. Between the trimmed V and J ends, which lost 0 bases and 2 bases, there was a span of 7 bases. The CDR3 bases are TGCGCCAGCAGTGAGTCGAGAGGAAACACCGGGGAGCTGTTTTTT. Protein product: CASSESRGNTGELFF.

The CDR3 is CAWSSGPGGEQYF. The CDR3 coding sequence is TGTGCCTGGAGTTCCGGCCCCGGGGGGGAGCAGTACTTC. The V and J genes are TRBV30 and TRBJ2-7; 7 bases fit TRBD2. V lost 2 bases to trimming and J lost 7 bases; unmatched junction nucleotides: 8. This CDR3 has 13 residues. Per the germline V gene, CDR1 is GTSNPN and CDR2 is SVGIG (reference sequence).

The CDR3 spells CASSLTPGGSTDTQYF. The CDR3 region has the DNA TGTGCCAGCAGCTTAACTCCCGGGGGTAGCACAGATACGCAGTATTTT. The chain couples TRBV7-3 to TRBJ2-3; D is possibly TRBD2 (6 bases). The CDR3 is 16 amino acids. Trimming stripped 0 bases from V and 0 bases from J, with 10 bases between. The germline CDR1 and CDR2 sequences are SGHTA and FQGTGA.

V usage is TRBV18 and J usage is TRBJ2-7; D may correspond to TRBD1 or TRBD2 (6 bases each). V lost 3 bases to trimming and J lost 2 bases, with 23 bases between them. Germline V gives CDR1 KGHSH, CDR2 LQKENI. This CDR3 comprises 18 residues. The CDR3 DNA reads as TGTGCCAGCTCACCGAGATCCGGGGGCCCCATGTGGGCCTACGAGCAGTACTTC. As protein: CASSPRSGGPMWAYEQYF.

The chain has TRBV10-2 and TRBJ2-1; 9 bases line up with TRBD2. The V segment lost 3 bases and the J segment 0 bases; nucleotides outside the gene matches: 6. CDR1 is WSHSY, CDR2 SAAADI, per germline. The length of the CDR3 is 17 residues. CDR3 residues: CASSDGLALNSYNEQFF. DNA for the CDR3: TGCGCCAGCAGTGACGGACTAGCGCTGAACTCCTACAATGAGCAGTTCTTC.

The chain links TRBV5-4 to TRBJ2-7, with 15 bases aligning to TRBD2. The germline V gene encodes CDR1 SGHNT and CDR2 YYREEE (reference sequence). The CDR3 loop spans 19 amino acids. With 2 bases clipped from V and 2 bases from J, the junction kept 11 bases outside the gene matches. The CDR3 reads CASSLPGTSGRKYPYEQYF. The CDR3 nucleotides read TGTGCCAGCAGCTTACCGGGGACTAGCGGGAGGAAGTATCCCTACGAGCAGTACTTC.

The chain carries TRBV28 and TRBJ2-1; maybe TRBD1 (6 bases). The CDR3 runs 15 residues. Germline V lookup: CDR1 MDHEN, CDR2 SYDVKM. Trimming cost V 6 bases and J 0 bases, with 12 bases left between them. The CDR3 nucleotides read TGTGCCAGCAGCGATACAGGGTTCTCCTACAATGAGCAGTTCTTC. Amino acids: CASSDTGFSYNEQFF.

With regard to this clone: One junction end does not reproduce the germline sequence, and a read error may be involved. This sequence joins TRBV15 and TRBJ2-1, with a possible D match to TRBD2 (6 bases). The germline CDR1 and CDR2 sequences are LNHNV and YYDKDF (reference sequence). The CDR3 totals 18 residues. The CDR3 DNA follows: TGTGCCACCAGCAGAGATAGTTTGGTTGGACTACTCTACAAAGAGCAGTTCTTC. Residues: CATSRDSLVGLLYKEQFF.

In regard to this clone: Other nucleotide sequences in the sample specify the same CDR3. This chain links TRBV5-6 with TRBJ1-5; D is undetermined. The CDR3 totals 14 residues. Germline lookup yields CDR1 SGHDT and CDR2 YYEEEE. Trimming pared 2 bases from V and 3 bases from J, leaving 9 bases between. The chain's CDR3 is CASSLGRINQPQHF. In DNA, the CDR3 is TGTGCCAGCAGCTTAGGCAGGATCAATCAGCCCCAGCATTTT.

The chain combines TRBV7-9 with TRBJ2-1; TRBD2 aligns across 7 bases. Trimming took 6 bases from V and 4 from J; bases not matched to a gene: 12. The CDR3 has 16 amino acids. The germline V gene encodes CDR1 SEHNR and CDR2 FQNEAQ (reference sequence). Here the CDR3 reads CASSLAAASLYNEQFF. DNA for the CDR3: TGTGCCAGCAGTCTAGCGGCCGCCAGTTTATACAATGAGCAGTTCTTC.

V gene TRBV7-9 combines with J gene TRBJ2-7; 10 bases are shared with TRBD2. The CDR3 runs to 18 residues. Trimming took 2 bases from V and 1 from J; bases not matched to a gene: 11. The V gene's germline CDR1 is SEHNR and CDR2 FQNEAQ (reference sequence). CDR3 in amino acids: CASSLNPPGLAPSYEQYF. The CDR3 DNA sequence: TGTGCCAGCAGCTTAAACCCCCCGGGACTAGCGCCTTCCTACGAGCAGTACTTC.

The rearrangement joins TRBV29-1 to TRBJ2-3, with D perhaps TRBD1 (5 bases). Trimming stripped 3 bases from V and 2 bases from J, with 12 bases between. Germline CDR1 SQVTM, CDR2 ANQGSEA. The CDR3 extends over 14 amino acids. In DNA form, the CDR3 reads TGCAGCGTTGATGGCAGGGCGTCCACAGATACGCAGTATTTT. Its translation is CSVDGRASTDTQYF.

This clone was recorded once. The DNA for the CDR3 is TGTGCCAGCAGCTTAGTTGGTAGCGGAAACACCGGGGAGCTGTTTTTT. Protein product: CASSLVGSGNTGELFF. The J gene is TRBJ2-2, the V gene TRBV7-6; D perhaps matches TRBD2 (6 bases). Germline V lookup: CDR1 SGHVS, CDR2 FNYEAQ. Trimming shortened V by 1 base and J by 2 bases, and 11 bases separated the two germline ends. The CDR3 length is 16 residues.